This TCR beta chain was captured in a study of cytomegalovirus exposure and HLA in healthy donors. V dropped 6 bases and J dropped 6 bases, with 9 bases sitting between them. Germline CDR1 and CDR2: MNHEY and SVGAGI. The CDR3 is 13 residues long. 60 Vbeta and 13 Jbeta primers were used in PCR. Sequenced by immunoSEQ multiplex PCR; TCRdb stores in-frame clones only, minus some. Of fewer than 60,000 clones listed, about 72% are singletons. General study points: Within an earlier analysis, most TCR beta V segments proved productive either about 87% or about 30% of the time. In presence/absence analyses, roughly uniform sequencing depth across donors was assumed. Researchers reported in a later analysis that a missense DCLRE1C variant was tied to TCR beta V- and J-gene trimming.

Notes on this clone: Its matching antigen is unknown.

The TCR comes from a woman in her thirties or forties in good health and CMV-seropositive. This rearrangement joins TRBV6-5 to TRBJ1-6; no reliable D call. The specimen was PBMCs. CDR3 DNA sequence: TGTGCCAGCAGACGCCAGATTAATTCACCCCTCCACTTT. This codes for CASRRQINSPLHF.